The rows below give T cell receptor beta chains drawn from one sample of a study of blood T cell repertoires in COVID-19. Profiled with immunoSEQ multiplex PCR; TCRdb holds only in-frame clones, not every one. The table has under 300,000 clones, about 88% seen once. The sample consisted of PBMCs or T cells enriched from blood (not recorded which). The receptors come from a woman in her forties or fifties who had been exposed to COVID-19. Both conserved end residues are part of each CDR3. The D gene is left open where the match is weak. The size entry is marked missing in some rows and otherwise reads once, few, many or a size class.

cdr3_aa | cdr3_nt | j_call | clone_size | v_call | d_call
CSVEGQGVREQYF | TGCAGCGTTGAGGGACAGGGGGTCCGCGAGCAGTACTTC | TRBJ2-7 | NA | TRBV29-1 | TRBD1
CASSIGGTGNTIYF | TGTGCCAGTAGTATCGGAGGGACTGGAAACACCATATATTTT | TRBJ1-3 | NA | TRBV19 | NA
CASSLYPKGPGNTIYF | TGTGCCAGCAGTTTATACCCGAAGGGGCCTGGAAACACCATATATTTT | TRBJ1-3 | NA | TRBV28 | NA
CASCPGAGANVLTF | TGTGCCAGTTGTCCCGGGGCTGGGGCCAACGTCCTGACTTTC | TRBJ2-6 | NA | TRBV9 | NA
CSARQVMNTGELFF | TGCAGCGCCCGACAGGTTATGAACACCGGGGAGCTGTTTTTT | TRBJ2-2 | NA | TRBV29-1 | NA
CASSEAHMSYGYTF | TGTGCCAGCAGTGAAGCCCATATGAGCTATGGCTACACCTTC | TRBJ1-2 | NA | TRBV6-1 | NA
CASTLRGRGGYGYTF | TGTGCCAGCACCCTAAGGGGACGCGGGGGCTATGGCTACACCTTC | TRBJ1-2 | NA | TRBV6-5 | NA
CASSYKAPSVTASLNSPLHF | TGTGCCAGCAGTTACAAGGCCCCCTCAGTTACAGCCTCCCTTAATTCACCCCTCCACTTT | TRBJ1-6 | NA | TRBV27 | NA
CASSPRTGWFFF | TGTGCCAGCAGTCCCCGGACAGGGTGGTTTTTCTTT | TRBJ1-1 | NA | TRBV28 | TRBD1
CASSVAGTNTEAFF | TGTGCCAGCAGCGTTGCGGGGACGAACACTGAAGCTTTCTTT | TRBJ1-1 | NA | TRBV9 | NA
CASSPRRGDGYTF | TGTGCCAGCAGTCCGCGGAGGGGAGATGGCTACACCTTC | TRBJ1-2 | once | TRBV6-5 | NA
CAISPTGKTEAFF | TGTGCCATCAGTCCGACAGGGAAAACTGAAGCTTTCTTT | TRBJ1-1 | NA | TRBV10-3 | TRBD1
CAISPGQGQYQPQHF | TGTGCCATCAGTCCGGGACAGGGGCAATATCAGCCCCAGCATTTT | TRBJ1-5 | NA | TRBV10-3 | TRBD1
CASSFSTGELFF | TGTGCCAGCAGTTTTTCAACCGGGGAGCTGTTTTTT | TRBJ2-2 | NA | TRBV27 | NA
CARLMTQYF | TGTGCCCGGTTGATGACCCAGTACTTC | TRBJ2-5 | NA | TRBV12-1 | NA
CASSLARDSPLHF | TGTGCCAGCAGCTTGGCCAGGGATTCACCCCTCCACTTT | TRBJ1-6 | NA | TRBV5-4 | NA
CAISASGPHSKETQYF | TGTGCCATCTCAGCTAGCGGCCCCCATTCGAAAGAGACCCAGTACTTC | TRBJ2-5 | NA | TRBV10-3 | TRBD2
CASKGARYTDTQYF | TGTGCCAGCAAGGGAGCGCGGTACACAGATACGCAGTATTTT | TRBJ2-3 | NA | TRBV6-5 | NA
CASTLQGYNSPLHF | TGTGCCAGCACCTTACAGGGATATAATTCACCCCTCCACTTT | TRBJ1-6 | NA | TRBV6-5 | NA
CSVADRGLEAFF | TGCAGCGTTGCGGACCGGGGGTTAGAAGCTTTCTTT | TRBJ1-1 | NA | TRBV29-1 | NA
CASSSSNRIYGYTF | TGTGCCAGCAGCTCCTCTAACAGGATATATGGCTACACCTTC | TRBJ1-2 | NA | TRBV7-8 | NA
CASSSPLQGSNEQFF | TGTGCCAGCAGCTCCCCCCTACAGGGGAGCAATGAGCAGTTCTTC | TRBJ2-1 | NA | TRBV5-6 | TRBD1
CASSQTELTGELFF | TGTGCCAGCTCGCAGACAGAGTTAACCGGGGAGCTGTTTTTT | TRBJ2-2 | few | TRBV18 | NA
CASRQGLRNIQYF | TGTGCCAGTAGACAGGGGCTTAGAAACATTCAGTACTTC | TRBJ2-4 | NA | TRBV19 | TRBD1
CASSIDRASEAFF | TGTGCCAGTAGTATAGACCGCGCAAGTGAAGCTTTCTTT | TRBJ1-1 | NA | TRBV19 | NA
CASSLRRGGNEQFF | TGTGCCAGCAGCTTGCGGAGGGGAGGCAATGAGCAGTTCTTC | TRBJ2-1 | once | TRBV7-9 | NA
CASSPGTGGGNTQYF | TGCGCCAGCAGCCCCGGGACAGGGGGGGGGAATACGCAGTATTTT | TRBJ2-3 | NA | TRBV5-1 | TRBD1
CASSLLAGSKIEYEQYF | TGTGCCAGCAGTTTGTTGGCGGGCAGCAAGATCGAGTACGAGCAGTACTTC | TRBJ2-7 | NA | TRBV27 | NA
CASSVSVRGRDGYTF | TGTGCCAGCAGCGTATCTGTCAGGGGGAGAGATGGCTACACCTTC | TRBJ1-2 | NA | TRBV9 | TRBD1
CASSQAGLGETQYF | TGCGCCAGCAGCCAAGCAGGGCTGGGGGAGACCCAGTACTTC | TRBJ2-5 | NA | TRBV4-1 | NA
CATSRDPTSRGSNQPQHF | TGTGCCACCAGCAGAGACCCCACCTCCAGGGGGAGCAATCAGCCCCAGCATTTT | TRBJ1-5 | NA | TRBV15 | TRBD1
CASASGGGPNYGYTF | TGTGCTAGTGCTTCAGGAGGAGGACCAAACTATGGCTACACCTTC | TRBJ1-2 | NA | TRBV12-5 | NA
CASRPGTSNNEQFF | TGTGCCAGCCGTCCCGGGACTAGCAATAATGAGCAGTTCTTC | TRBJ2-1 | once | TRBV11-2 | TRBD2
CASIDDSPLGTQYF | TGTGCCAGCATTGACGACAGCCCACTGGGGACCCAGTACTTC | TRBJ2-5 | NA | TRBV28 | NA
CASSLTTKLYEQYF | TGTGCCAGCAGCTTAACAACTAAACTTTACGAGCAGTACTTC | TRBJ2-7 | NA | TRBV7-2 | NA
CASSLDNRNQPQHF | TGTGCCAGCAGCCTCGACAACCGCAATCAGCCCCAGCATTTT | TRBJ1-5 | NA | TRBV2 | NA
CASSLYGTTGLYGYTF | TGTGCCAGCAGCTTATATGGGACAACCGGCCTCTATGGCTACACCTTC | TRBJ1-2 | NA | TRBV7-2 | NA
CASSVGPGRTGELFF | TGTGCCAGCAGCGTAGGTCCAGGGAGGACCGGGGAGCTGTTTTTT | TRBJ2-2 | NA | TRBV9 | NA
CAWSVAGGILETQYF | TGTGCCTGGAGTGTAGCGGGGGGTATTCTGGAGACCCAGTACTTC | TRBJ2-5 | NA | TRBV30 | TRBD2
CATTRTFSGANVLTF | TGTGCCACCACCCGGACTTTCTCTGGGGCCAACGTCCTGACTTTC | TRBJ2-6 | NA | TRBV5-8 | NA